These 30 T cell receptor beta chains share one sample of origin, sequenced in a study of blood T cells in healthy people across ages. A second PCR of about 6 to 11 cycles used a sample-barcoded 5' primer and a J-beta primer mix. In TCRdb, the 5' RACE reads were re-called with MiXCR into one record per CDR3 protein. The data contain roughly 1,500,000 distinct CDR3 sequences, around 42% of them singletons. The specimen sequenced was blood. These receptors were collected from a woman between 18 and 29 years old in good health.

This clonotype was picked up a small number of times. The chain links TRBV20-1 to TRBJ2-4; weak D call: TRBD1 (6 bases). The J call could be wrong; TRBJ2-7 is a better fit for the DNA end. Germline loops: CDR1 DFQATT, CDR2 SNEGSKA (reference sequence). The CDR3 covers 13 residues. CDR3 nucleotide sequence: TGCAGTGCTAGAGTCTACAGGGATTACGAGCAGTACTTC. Translation: CSARVYRDYEQYF.

The chain is built from TRBV20-1 and TRBJ1-2; D call uncertain. CDR3 length equals 15 residues. Between the trimmed V and J ends, which lost 6 bases and 0 bases, there was a span of 17 bases. Germline-derived CDR1 and CDR2 are DFQATT and SNEGSKA (reference sequence). This chain's CDR3 is CSAGNPKEPNYGYTF. DNA for the CDR3: TGCAGTGCGGGGAATCCAAAGGAGCCTAACTATGGCTACACCTTC.

This chain links TRBV12-3 or TRBV12-4 with TRBJ2-5, with D perhaps matching TRBD2 (7 bases). Gene TRBJ2-7 matches the end of the DNA better, so the J call may be wrong. This CDR3 region has 16 residues. CDR3 sequence: CASSLVGGPLSYEQYF. CDR3 bases: TGTGCCAGCAGTTTAGTCGGGGGGCCCCTTTCCTACGAGCAGTACTTC.

In its sample, this clonotype was seen once. This rearrangement joins TRBV25-1 to TRBJ2-1, with 7 nucleotides matching TRBD2. Looked up from germline, CDR1 is MGHDK and CDR2 is SYGVNS. The CDR3 spans 14 residues. The trim removed 0 bases at V and 6 bases at J, leaving 2 bases unmatched. The CDR3 DNA reads TGTGCCAGCAGTGAATATGGCGGGAGCAATGAGCAGTTCTTC. It yields the protein CASSEYGGSNEQFF.

The V call is TRBV15, the J call TRBJ1-2; D might be TRBD1 (6 bases). Germline V gene lookup returns CDR1 LNHNV and CDR2 YYDKDF (reference sequence). With 3 bases removed from V and 6 bases from J, the gap between germline ends came to 8 bases. The CDR3 runs 12 residues. This CDR3 is CATSSRDNGYTF. As DNA, the CDR3 is TGTGCCACCAGCAGCCGGGACAATGGCTACACCTTC.

This clonotype occurred a few times. The genes are TRBV10-3 and TRBJ2-1, with 8 nucleotides matching TRBD2. V shed 0 bases and J 8 bases; nucleotides not matched to a gene: 6. The CDR3 extends over 15 amino acids. CDR1 and CDR2 from the germline V gene are ENHRY and SYGVKD. The CDR3, as DNA: TGTGCCATCAGTGAGTCGACGGGGGGGTCGGATGAGCAGTTCTTC. The encoded protein is CAISESTGGSDEQFF.

The genes are TRBV18 and TRBJ1-2; tentatively, D is TRBD1 (6 bases). Germline V lookup: CDR1 KGHSH, CDR2 LQKENI. The CDR3 spans 18 residues. V was clipped by 6 bases and J by 2 bases, with 25 bases between them. This chain's CDR3 is CASSRTGHRIVQNYGYTF. CDR3 bases: TGTGCCAGCTCCCGAACAGGGCACCGTATCGTACAAAACTATGGCTACACCTTC.

In this sample, this clonotype turned up a few times. This chain uses TRBV20-1 with TRBJ2-7; D possibly corresponds to TRBD2 (6 bases). Trimming cost V 5 bases and J 3 bases, with 8 bases left between them. The CDR3 extends over 11 amino acids. Looked up from germline, CDR1 is DFQATT and CDR2 is SNEGSKA (reference sequence). CDR3 loop: CSALGGYEQYF. CDR3 bases: TGCAGTGCTCTGGGGGGCTACGAGCAGTACTTC.

The chain joins TRBV11-1 to TRBJ2-7; possible D gene TRBD1, 6 bases. Germline V CDR1 and CDR2: SGHAT, FQDESV (reference sequence). The CDR3 totals 15 residues. The ends were cut back, 5 bases at V and 0 bases at J, with 14 bases in the middle. The CDR3 nucleotides read TGTGCCAGCAGCCTCACAGGGCTGATCTCCTACGAGCAGTACTTC. The encoded protein is CASSLTGLISYEQYF.

The chain uses TRBV20-1 and TRBJ2-5; 8 bases are shared with TRBD2. The CDR3 is 15 amino acids. V shed 5 bases and J 2 bases; nucleotides not matched to a gene: 10. The germline V gene encodes CDR1 DFQATT and CDR2 SNEGSKA (reference sequence). CDR3 DNA sequence: TGCAGTGCTTCCCCGGGCAGCGGGAGTCAAGAGACCCAGTACTTC. Translating it yields CSASPGSGSQETQYF.

V is TRBV10-3 and J is TRBJ2-7, with D possibly being TRBD2 (6 bases). This CDR3 has 14 amino acids. Per the germline V gene, CDR1 is ENHRY and CDR2 is SYGVKD. V lost 11 bases to trimming and J lost 1 base, with 18 bases between them. CDR3 DNA: TGTGCCGCCACTCCAGCGGGTGGGTCCTACGAGCAGTACTTC. Translated: CAATPAGGSYEQYF.

This sequence joins TRBV5-1 and TRBJ2-3; 11 nucleotides align to TRBD1. Germline V gene sequence: CDR1 SGHRS, CDR2 YFSETQ. Trimming took 3 bases from V and 5 from J; bases not matched to a gene: 5. The CDR3 contains 15 residues. The CDR3 bases are TGCGCCAGCAGCTGGACAGGGGGCGAAGGAGATACGCAGTATTTT. Its translation is CASSWTGGEGDTQYF.

This clonotype was counted only a few times. The chain joins TRBV2 to TRBJ2-1, with TRBD1 matching 9 bases. Trimming removed 6 bases from V and 10 bases from J; junction bases left unmatched: 1. The CDR3 consists of 11 residues. The V gene's germline CDR1 is SNHLY and CDR2 FYNNEI. The CDR3 spells CASSGTGEQFF. The CDR3 DNA sequence: TGTGCCAGCAGCGGGACAGGGGAGCAGTTCTTC.

The rearrangement links TRBV29-1 to TRBJ1-2; perhaps TRBD1 as D (5 bases). The V end was cut by 0 bases, the J end by 7 bases, with 12 bases between. The CDR3 is 13 amino acids. Germline V gene data show CDR1 as SQVTM and CDR2 as ANQGSEA. CDR3 sequence (DNA): TGCAGCGTTGAAGAGAGGGACGGGGTTGGCTACACCTTC. Translation gives CSVEERDGVGYTF.

This clonotype was recorded a few times. The chain is built from TRBV7-2 and TRBJ1-2; D gene ambiguous. Looked up from germline, CDR1 is SGHTA and CDR2 is FQGNSA. Trimming stripped 2 bases from V and 6 bases from J, with 7 bases between. CDR3 size: 12 residues. CDR3 coding DNA: TGTGCCAGCAGCTTATCCAACGATGGCTACACCTTC. Amino acids: CASSLSNDGYTF.

This chain uses TRBV12-5 with TRBJ2-7, with 9 positions matching TRBD1. Germline loops: CDR1 LGHNT, CDR2 FRNRAP. The V gene end was trimmed by 0 bases and the J gene end by 4 bases; junction bases not matched to a gene: 7. There are 16 residues in the CDR3. The CDR3 nucleotides are TGTGCTAGTGGTTTGGTACTGGACAGGGGCGGGTACGAGCAGTACTTC. Translated, it gives CASGLVLDRGGYEQYF. Full variable domain (missing parts from reference TRBV12-5 and TRBJ2-7): DARVTQTPRHKVTEMGQEVTMRCQPILGHNTVFWYRQTMMQGLELLAYFRNRAPLDDSGMPKDRFSAEMPDATLATLKIQPSEPRDSAVYFCASGLVLDRGGYEQYFGPGTRLTVT.

This clonotype has more than one count but fewer than ten. The V gene is TRBV5-1, the J gene TRBJ2-2; 7 bases agree with TRBD1. This CDR3 has 14 residues. J was trimmed by 6 bases and V by 3 bases; bases with no gene match: 5. Germline assignment: CDR1 SGHRS and CDR2 YFSETQ. The CDR3 loop reads CASSSETGAGELFF. The CDR3 nucleotides are TGCGCCAGCAGCTCGGAAACAGGGGCCGGGGAGCTGTTTTTT.

This clonotype was seen only a few times. J is TRBJ1-1 and V is TRBV12-3 or TRBV12-4, with a tentative D call TRBD1 (5 bases). V lost 5 bases, J lost 3 bases, and 16 bases lay in between. The CDR3 has 15 amino acids. The CDR3 is CASSLPGFSDTEAFF. In DNA form, the CDR3 reads TGTGCCAGCAGTCTACCAGGGTTTTCTGACACTGAAGCTTTCTTT.

The sample holds a few counts of this clonotype. This chain uses TRBV10-1 with TRBJ2-3, with a weak D call TRBD2 (5 bases). V lost 7 bases and J 4 bases, leaving 18 bases between the germline ends. Germline CDR1 is WNHNN and CDR2 is SYGVQD (reference sequence). The CDR3 has 15 residues. The CDR3 spells CASTPGLATADTQYF. CDR3 DNA: TGCGCCAGCACTCCCGGGCTAGCAACGGCAGATACGCAGTATTTT.

The J gene is TRBJ1-1, the V gene TRBV10-3; no clear D. V gave up 10 bases and J gave up 0 bases, with 12 bases separating them. CDR1 and CDR2 (germline): ENHRY, SYGVKD. CDR3 length equals 13 residues. The CDR3 DNA reads TGTGCCACCTGGACGGCTATGAACACTGAAGCTTTCTTT. Protein sequence: CATWTAMNTEAFF.

This chain links TRBV6-2 or TRBV6-3 with TRBJ2-1, with D perhaps TRBD1 (7 bases). Per the germline V gene, CDR1 is MNHEY and CDR2 is SVGEGT. V was shortened by 6 bases and J by 4 bases, with 34 bases between the two germline ends. The CDR3 covers 21 residues. The CDR3 spells CASSPLNQGGWRNPSYNEQFF. DNA for the CDR3: TGTGCCAGCAGCCCCCTGAACCAGGGGGGCTGGCGAAACCCATCTTACAATGAGCAGTTCTTC.

The chain joins TRBV7-2 to TRBJ2-5, with D tentatively TRBD1 (6 bases). This CDR3 has 14 residues. Germline V gene data show CDR1 as SGHTA and CDR2 as FQGNSA. Trimming took off 2 bases at V and 4 bases at J, with 11 bases between the two ends. The CDR3 bases are TGTGCCAGCAGCTTATCGGCACAGGGAGAGACCCAGTACTTC. Amino acid sequence: CASSLSAQGETQYF.

In its sample, this clonotype was seen a few times. The chain uses TRBV12-3 or TRBV12-4 and TRBJ2-4; D is perhaps TRBD1 or TRBD2 (5 bases each). There are 15 residues in the CDR3. The V and J ends lost 5 bases and 4 bases respectively, with 15 bases between them. CDR3 sequence (DNA): TGTGCCAGCAGTCCAACGGGGCAGAAAAAAAACATTCAGTACTTC. Residues: CASSPTGQKKNIQYF.

This chain connects TRBV14 to TRBJ2-1; D call uncertain. CDR3 length equals 15 residues. V lost 0 bases to trimming and J lost 9 bases, with 15 bases between them. Germline values: CDR1 SGHDN, CDR2 FVKESK. In nucleotides, the CDR3 is TGTGCCAGCAGCCAAGATTGGCGGCCGTTCGGTGAGCAGTTCTTC. It codes for CASSQDWRPFGEQFF.

The V gene is TRBV25-1, the J gene TRBJ2-7; TRBD1 might be the D (6 bases). This CDR3 has 15 residues. Trimming removed 4 bases from V and 2 bases from J, with 15 bases in between. Germline loops: CDR1 MGHDK, CDR2 SYGVNS. CDR3 nucleotide sequence: TGTGCCAGCAGTGGATTTCGACAGGACCCCTACGAGCAGTACTTC. It translates to CASSGFRQDPYEQYF.

This clonotype has a count of ten or more. The V gene is TRBV21-1, the J gene TRBJ2-7; the DNA was not used to check the table's D call, TRBD1. TRBV21-1 constitutes a pseudogene. CDR3 length equals 16 residues. The CDR3 region is CASSGSGQGGYYEQYF. The CDR3 nucleotides read TGTGCCAGCAGCGGTAGCGGACAGGGGGGATACTACGAGCAGTACTTC.

This clonotype came up a few times. The V call is TRBV21-1, the J call TRBJ2-3; TRBD2, the table's D call, lacks a check against the DNA. TRBV21-1 is designated a pseudogene. This CDR3 has 16 amino acids. CDR3 coding DNA: TGTGCCAGCAGCAAAAGGAGCGGGAGGGCGACAGATACGCAGTATTTT. It is translated as CASSKRSGRATDTQYF.

The chain couples TRBV3-1 to TRBJ1-5; TRBD1 matches at 7 bases. Losses at the gene ends were 4 bases for V and 6 bases for J; bases not matched to a gene: 6. This CDR3 has 14 residues. Germline lookup yields CDR1 LGHDT and CDR2 YNNKEL (reference sequence). Here the CDR3 DNA reads TGTGCCAGCAGCCCCGGGACAGCGCTTCAGCCCCAGCATTTT. It is translated as CASSPGTALQPQHF.

This CDR3 reads CASTLGLFLGTQYF. Written as DNA, the CDR3 is TGTGCCAGCACCTTAGGACTATTCCTAGGGACCCAGTACTTC. The gene calls are TRBV6-1 and TRBJ2-4; a possible D gene is TRBD2 (6 bases). The J call may be incorrect, as the DNA end agrees better with TRBJ2-5. The CDR3 runs 14 residues. Germline loops: CDR1 MNHNS, CDR2 SASEGT.

This clonotype was observed a handful of times. This rearrangement joins TRBV4-1 to TRBJ1-1, with 10 bases matching TRBD1. The CDR3 covers 15 residues. With V trimmed by 3 bases and J by 5 bases, 6 bases remained unmatched. Germline V gene data show CDR1 as MGHRA and CDR2 as YSYEKL. CDR3 DNA sequence: TGCGCCAGCAGCCAGGACAGGGGGGTGGATACTGAAGCTTTCTTT. This translates into CASSQDRGVDTEAFF.